The present TCR beta chain was sequenced within a study of blood T cell repertoires in COVID-19. Study as a whole: Researchers got acute and convalescent COVID-19 samples from the United States, Italy and Spain. PBMCs, B-cell-depleted T cells, or T cells provided the cDNA or gDNA that made up the material.

Germline CDR1 WSHSY, CDR2 SAAADI. V lost 0 bases, J lost 4 bases, and 12 bases lay in between. This CDR3 has 15 residues. Source study methods: The authors estimated nucleated cell counts from reference gene primer amplification. Sequencing was performed with immunoSEQ multiplex PCR; in TCRdb, only in-frame clones are kept and a portion is missing. The DNA was the basis for D and trimming; V, J and clone size are from that table. The table lists around 250,000 clones, about 87% of them singletons, with approximately 9% in the top ten. Sequenced material: peripheral blood. The receptor comes from a human donor in a cohort sampled during active COVID-19. This sequence joins TRBV10-2 and TRBJ1-2, with D perhaps TRBD1 (6 bases). The CDR3 loop is CASSESAGALYGYTF. For the CDR3, the DNA is TGCGCCAGCAGTGAGTCGGCAGGGGCCCTCTATGGCTACACCTTC.